The next 17 T cell receptor beta chains were all read from a single sample in a study of OX40 agonist ivuxolimab in advanced cancers. The assay was immunoSEQ multiplex PCR, and TCRdb's table has in-frame clones only and misses some. This table has about 27,000 clones, 65% to 90% appearing once. Sequenced here: CD4+ or CD8+ T cells sorted from blood, sampled in a trial of the OX40 agonist ivuxolimab. Every receptor here comes from an adult with an advanced solid tumor such as melanoma, head and neck, liver or kidney cancer.

The chain employs TRBV6-5 and TRBJ1-1, with 11 bases lining up with TRBD1. The length of the CDR3 is 15 residues. Germline CDR1 and CDR2: MNHEY and SVGAGI. V dropped 0 bases and J dropped 5; count of bases not matched to a gene: 2. The DNA of the CDR3 is TGTGCCAGCAGTTACTCAGGACAGGGGGCAACTGAAGCTTTCTTT. Translation: CASSYSGQGATEAFF.

This sequence joins TRBV28 and TRBJ1-1; D is uncertain. Per the germline V gene, CDR1 is MDHEN and CDR2 is SYDVKM. Trimming removed 3 bases from V and 3 bases from J, with 20 bases in between. The CDR3 consists of 17 residues. The CDR3 spells CASSFSGLVRLHTEAFF. DNA of the CDR3: TGTGCCAGCAGTTTTTCGGGTTTGGTGAGATTGCACACTGAAGCTTTCTTT.

J is TRBJ2-7 and V is TRBV19, with 8 bases fitting TRBD2. This CDR3 contains 12 residues. Trimming removed 8 bases from V and 4 bases from J; junction bases left unmatched: 4. Germline V lookup: CDR1 LNHDA, CDR2 SQIVND (reference sequence). As DNA, the CDR3 is TGTGCCAGTGCGGGGGGCAAGTACGAGCAGTACTTC. The encoded protein is CASAGGKYEQYF.

V usage is TRBV5-5 and J usage is TRBJ2-7, with D tentatively TRBD1 or TRBD2 (6 bases each). Germline V gene data show CDR1 as SGHKS and CDR2 as YYEKEE (reference sequence). The CDR3 length is 14 residues. The germline V and J ends were trimmed by 4 bases and 2 bases, with 13 bases remaining between them. CDR3 bases: TGTGCCAGCAGCCCGAAGGGGGGCACCTACGAGCAGTACTTC. Its translation: CASSPKGGTYEQYF.

The chain uses TRBV7-6 and TRBJ2-1; TRBD2 matches at 9 bases. Trimming cost V 4 bases and J 6 bases; bases outside gene matches: 16. The length of the CDR3 is 18 residues. CDR1 SGHVS and CDR2 FNYEAQ come from the germline V gene. The CDR3 sequence: CASSSDIAGETIFNEQFF. CDR3 DNA: TGTGCCAGCAGCTCGGACATAGCGGGAGAAACGATCTTCAATGAGCAGTTCTTC.

This chain connects TRBV6-5 to TRBJ1-1; D is unresolved. Trimming stripped 6 bases from V and 5 bases from J, with 16 bases between. This CDR3 is 14 amino acids long. Germline CDR1 MNHEY, CDR2 SVGAGI. The CDR3 spells CASSPNWIETEAFF. The CDR3 DNA reads TGTGCCAGCAGCCCTAACTGGATAGAAACTGAAGCTTTCTTT.

Of note for this clone: The junction departs from the called germline gene at one end, perhaps through a read error. This specimen includes other DNA sequences encoding the same CDR3. The rearrangement uses TRBV27 and TRBJ2-1, with D perhaps matching TRBD2 (6 bases). This CDR3 region has 15 residues. The germline V gene encodes CDR1 MNHEY and CDR2 SMNVEV (reference sequence). The CDR3 here is CASSPDGSSYNEQFF. CDR3 sequence (DNA): TGTGCCAGCAGTCCCGACGGGAGCTCCTACAACGAGCAGTTCTTC.

DNA of the CDR3: TGCAGCGTTTCTGGGGCAGCTCAAGAGACCCAGTACTTC. It codes for CSVSGAAQETQYF. V usage is TRBV29-1 and J usage is TRBJ2-5, with a weak D call TRBD1 (5 bases). Germline CDR1 and CDR2: SQVTM and ANQGSEA. Deletions cut 5 bases from V and 2 bases from J, with 12 bases between. The CDR3 loop spans 13 amino acids.

V and J are TRBV6-5 and TRBJ2-2, with a tentative D call TRBD1 (5 bases). The CDR3 extends over 15 amino acids. Trimming cost V 0 bases and J 7 bases, with 12 bases left between them. Per germline, CDR1 MNHEY and CDR2 SVGAGI. This chain's CDR3 is CASSYSPGFLGELFF. The CDR3, as DNA: TGTGCCAGCAGTTACTCGCCAGGGTTTCTCGGGGAGCTGTTTTTT.

This rearrangement joins TRBV9 to TRBJ2-7; D might be TRBD2 (6 bases). CDR1 is SGDLS and CDR2 is YYNGEE in the germline V gene. The CDR3 runs 14 residues. V lost 2 bases and J lost 2, with 11 bases in between. Written as DNA, the CDR3 is TGTGCCAGCAGCGTCGGGCGGGAAACCTACGAGCAGTACTTC. Its translation is CASSVGRETYEQYF.

This chain uses TRBV7-3 with TRBJ2-3; 8 bases agree with TRBD2. The V gene's germline CDR1 is SGHTA and CDR2 FQGTGA. V shed 5 bases, J shed 4 bases, and the junction held 5 bases outside the gene matches. CDR3 length: 14 amino acids. CDR3: CASSRGLAADTQYF. The DNA of the CDR3 is TGTGCCAGCAGCCGCGGACTAGCAGCAGATACGCAGTATTTT.

This chain joins TRBV7-8 and TRBJ2-5, with a possible D match to TRBD2 (5 bases). Trimming took 4 bases from V and 1 from J, leaving 13 bases between them. Germline V lookup: CDR1 SGHVS, CDR2 FQNEAQ. This CDR3 has 15 residues. CDR3 loop: CASSSLLGVQETQYF. As DNA, the CDR3 is TGTGCCAGCAGCTCACTACTCGGGGTCCAAGAGACCCAGTACTTC.

Only one count was recorded for this clone. The chain is built from TRBV5-7 and TRBJ2-5; no clear D. TRBV5-7 is treated as an ORF (open reading frame) with a function not yet certain. The CDR3 totals 14 residues. Between the trimmed V and J ends, which lost 7 bases and 1 base, there was a span of 14 bases. CDR3 amino acids: CASWRGVGQETQYF. CDR3 sequence (DNA): TGTGCCAGCTGGCGTGGGGTTGGCCAAGAGACCCAGTACTTC.

The rearrangement joins TRBV10-3 to TRBJ1-5, with unresolved D. V was shortened by 6 bases and J by 0 bases, with 6 bases between the two germline ends. Germline V gene lookup returns CDR1 ENHRY and CDR2 SYGVKD. This CDR3 contains 13 residues. CDR3 sequence: CAISEYSNQPQHF. CDR3 DNA: TGTGCCATCAGCGAATATAGCAATCAGCCCCAGCATTTT.

The chain carries TRBV18 and TRBJ2-7; weak D call: TRBD1 (6 bases). Germline V gene lookup returns CDR1 KGHSH and CDR2 LQKENI. V was clipped by 5 bases and J by 4 bases, with 24 bases between them. This CDR3 contains 17 residues. This chain's CDR3 is CASSSSAAVGTPYEQYF. CDR3 in DNA: TGTGCCAGCTCATCCTCCGCCGCCGTTGGGACACCTTACGAGCAGTACTTC.

This clone occurred a few times. The DNA of the CDR3 is TGTGCCAGCAGTTTATTGGGAGACAGCTACGAGCAGTACTTC. This gives the protein CASSLLGDSYEQYF. This chain connects TRBV28 to TRBJ2-7; D may be TRBD1 or TRBD2 (5 bases each). Deletions cut 1 base from V and 3 bases from J, with 10 bases between. There are 14 residues in the CDR3. Looked up from germline, CDR1 is MDHEN and CDR2 is SYDVKM. Full variable domain (outside the CDR3, taken from reference TRBV28 and TRBJ2-7): DVKVTQSSRYLVKRTGEKVFLECVQDMDHENMFWYRQDPGLGLRLIYFSYDVKMKEKGDIPEGYSVSREKKERFSLILESASTNQTSMYLCASSLLGDSYEQYFGPGTRLTVT.

The rearrangement joins TRBV6-1 to TRBJ2-5, with D unclear. The CDR3 covers 17 residues. Germline-derived CDR1 and CDR2 are MNHNS and SASEGT. V lost 2 bases, J lost 0 bases, and 16 bases lay in between. The CDR3 reads CASSESHWGRNQETQYF. DNA of the CDR3: TGTGCCAGCAGTGAATCACACTGGGGTCGCAACCAAGAGACCCAGTACTTC.